These 8 T cell receptor beta chains share one sample of origin, sequenced in a study of chemoradiotherapy in HPV16-positive cancers. The protocol was immunoSEQ multiplex PCR, while the TCRdb copy is restricted to in-frame clones and leaves out a portion. The data contain approximately 13,000 clones, roughly three quarters of them singletons. Sampling took place from a patient who underwent chemoradiotherapy. The source of these receptors is a human donor with HPV-associated anogenital cancer.

The V and J genes are TRBV5-1 and TRBJ2-5; 8 nucleotides line up with TRBD2. J was trimmed by 0 bases and V by 4 bases; bases with no gene match: 2. Germline assignment: CDR1 SGHRS and CDR2 YFSETQ. The length of the CDR3 is 14 residues. The CDR3 region is CASSPGGDQETQYF. DNA of the CDR3: TGCGCCAGCAGCCCCGGGGGGGACCAAGAGACCCAGTACTTC.

The rearrangement links TRBV6-1 to TRBJ1-3, with 7 bases fitting TRBD1. The CDR3 consists of 14 residues. Germline CDR1 and CDR2: MNHNS and SASEGT. The J segment lost 2 bases and the V segment lost 7 bases, leaving 5 bases of the junction unmatched. This CDR3 reads CASNLDRAGNTIYF. The CDR3 DNA sequence: TGTGCCAGCAACCTCGACAGGGCTGGAAACACCATATATTTT.

This chain links TRBV28 with TRBJ1-1; the D is unclear. Trimming removed 6 bases at V and 0 bases at J, with 8 bases between. The germline V gene has CDR1 MDHEN and CDR2 SYDVKM. This CDR3 is built from 13 residues. CDR3 residues: CASRGRLNTEAFF. The CDR3 DNA is TGTGCCAGCAGGGGTCGGTTGAACACTGAAGCTTTCTTT.

This rearrangement joins TRBV5-4 to TRBJ1-2, with D possibly being TRBD1 (6 bases). The CDR3 runs to 13 residues. V gave up 3 bases and J gave up 7 bases, with 13 bases separating them. Per germline, CDR1 SGHNT and CDR2 YYREEE (reference sequence). The CDR3 DNA is TGTGCCAGCAGCTCACAGGGTTCAGGTGGCTACACCTTC. Amino acids: CASSSQGSGGYTF.

In its sample, this clone was seen once. The V call is TRBV19, the J call TRBJ2-2; weak D call: TRBD1 (5 bases). This CDR3 has 14 amino acids. Germline V gene sequence: CDR1 LNHDA, CDR2 SQIVND (reference sequence). V was clipped by 10 bases and J by 3 bases, with 15 bases between them. The CDR3 protein is CATLSPRDTGELFF. CDR3 DNA sequence: TGTGCCACCCTCAGCCCCAGGGACACCGGGGAGCTGTTTTTT.

V gene TRBV7-2 combines with J gene TRBJ1-3; D remains ambiguous. V lost 2 bases to trimming and J lost 2 bases, with 19 bases between them. The CDR3 is made up of 18 amino acids. Germline lookup yields CDR1 SGHTA and CDR2 FQGNSA. The CDR3, as DNA: TGTGCCAGCAGCTTACTACCCTATGGTAGGCGTACTGGAAACACCATATATTTT. Translated, it gives CASSLLPYGRRTGNTIYF.

The chain couples TRBV19 to TRBJ1-1; tentative D call: TRBD1 (5 bases). This CDR3 region has 15 residues. Germline-derived CDR1 and CDR2 are LNHDA and SQIVND (reference sequence). Trimming pared 5 bases from V and 10 bases from J, leaving 23 bases between. The CDR3 coding sequence is TGTGCCAGTAGTGCTTCCGGGACCCTAGTAGGTGCAGCTTTCTTT. It specifies CASSASGTLVGAAFF. The complete variable domain, with remaining parts taken from reference TRBV19 and TRBJ1-1, reads DGGITQSPKYLFRKEGQNVTLSCEQNLNHDAMYWYRQDPGQGLRLIYYSQIVNDFQKGDIAEGYSVSREKKESFPLTVTSAQKNPTAFYLCASSASGTLVGAAFFGQGTRLTVV.

The V and J genes are TRBV5-1 and TRBJ2-1; 8 nucleotides match TRBD1. This CDR3 region has 14 residues. Trimming removed 3 bases from V and 7 bases from J; junction bases left unmatched: 6. Germline CDR1 and CDR2: SGHRS and YFSETQ. The CDR3 loop is CASSWTGLLNEQFF. For the CDR3, the DNA is TGCGCCAGCAGCTGGACAGGGCTCTTAAATGAGCAGTTCTTC.